This section outlines one T cell receptor (beta chain) sequence together with its context. The CDR3 runs to 14 residues. Germline CDR1 is DFQATT and CDR2 is SNEGSKA (reference sequence). V lost 3 bases, J lost 2 bases, and 11 bases lay in between. The sample comes from a study of blood T cell repertoires in COVID-19. In the source study's methods: Cell counts per sample came from amplifying reference gene primers. Profiled with immunoSEQ multiplex PCR; TCRdb holds only in-frame clones, not every one. V, J and clone size were drawn from that table, and D and trimming were deduced from the DNA. This sample yields approximately 380,000 clones, of which roughly 85% are seen a single time; roughly 3.4% belongs to the top ten.

The V call is TRBV20-1, the J call TRBJ1-5, with D tentatively TRBD1 (5 bases). This TCR was sampled from a woman under 30 with acute or convalescent COVID-19. Sequenced: peripheral blood. This CDR3 reads CSASGQGGNQPQHF. The CDR3 DNA reads TGCAGTGCTAGTGGCCAGGGTGGCAATCAGCCCCAGCATTTT.